The 5 T cell receptor beta chains below were found in one sample sequenced in a study of cytomegalovirus exposure and HLA in healthy donors. Primers: 60 Vbeta forward and 13 Jbeta reverse. Method: immunoSEQ multiplex PCR; TCRdb's copy keeps in-frame clones and lacks some. The table has about 130,000 clones, approximately 80% seen once. The sequencing input was PBMCs. The receptor source for this set is a girl aged 2 to 9 in good health and CMV-seronegative.

This clone was detected only a few times. The chain has TRBV30 and TRBJ1-1, with a tentative D call TRBD1 (5 bases). Trimming pared 2 bases from V and 1 base from J, leaving 14 bases between. CDR3 length equals 15 residues. Germline CDR1 and CDR2: GTSNPN and SVGIG (reference sequence). CDR3 in DNA: TGTGCCTGGAGTAACCTTTGGGGGGAGAACACTGAAGCTTTCTTT. Translation: CAWSNLWGENTEAFF.

The rearrangement uses TRBV30 and TRBJ1-1; tentatively, D is TRBD1 (5 bases). Germline assignment: CDR1 GTSNPN and CDR2 SVGIG (reference sequence). Trimming took off 0 bases at V and 4 bases at J, with 18 bases between the two ends. The CDR3 consists of 16 residues. The CDR3 reads CAWSVGGEAVGTEAFF. The DNA of the CDR3 is TGTGCCTGGAGTGTGGGAGGGGAGGCGGTTGGCACTGAAGCTTTCTTT.

The V call is TRBV1, the J call TRBJ1-5; the listed D gene, TRBD1, was not tested against the DNA. TRBV1 is assigned pseudogene status. The CDR3 contains 16 residues. The CDR3 loop is CTSSQDNRVDNQPQHF. The CDR3 DNA follows: TGCACCAGCAGCCAAGATAACAGGGTAGACAATCAGCCCCAGCATTTT.

The chain has TRBV28 and TRBJ2-7; 10 nucleotides line up with TRBD1. Germline CDR1 is MDHEN and CDR2 is SYDVKM. J was trimmed by 1 base and V by 5 bases; bases with no gene match: 14. The CDR3 loop spans 18 amino acids. The CDR3 sequence is CASSPTTGGVFWSYEQYF. The CDR3 bases are TGTGCCAGCAGTCCGACGACAGGGGGCGTTTTTTGGTCCTACGAGCAGTACTTC.

CDR3 coding DNA: TGCGCCAGCAGCTTGGGAGGGGACACCTACGAGCAGTACGTC. Translated, it gives CASSLGGDTYEQYV. This chain joins TRBV5-1 and TRBJ2-7, with D perhaps matching TRBD1 (6 bases). Trimming cost V 0 bases and J 2 bases, with 9 bases left between them. Germline loops: CDR1 SGHRS, CDR2 YFSETQ. CDR3 length equals 14 residues.